A selection of T cell receptor beta chains follows, all from one sample in a study of T-cell reconstitution after alpha-beta-depleted transplantation in children. TCRdb reprocessed the PCR reads with MiXCR, giving one entry per CDR3 protein. There are a few hundred thousand distinct CDR3 sequences in the sample; approximately 10% occur only once, and around 2.3% lies in the top ten. The sample here was PBMCs from the stem cell graft donor, taken from the stem cell graft. These TCRs come from a human donor who donated a stem cell graft to a child with acute lymphoblastic leukemia. CDR3s include the opening cysteine and the closing phenylalanine or tryptophan. Fields, in order: V gene, CDR3 length, J gene, D gene, CDR3 protein. D genes are given only for firm matches.

TRBV7-8	17	TRBJ2-1	TRBD1	CASSLVAGGPNNNEQFF
TRBV29-1	11	TRBJ1-2	NA	CSATDRYGYTF
TRBV10-3	17	TRBJ2-3	NA	CAISESQGQGGADTQYF
TRBV7-9	13	TRBJ2-7	NA	CASSSGGHREQYF
TRBV5-1	15	TRBJ2-3	TRBD2	CASSYELAGADTQYF
TRBV20-1	13	TRBJ2-7	TRBD2	CSARVGGDYEQYF
TRBV7-6	19	TRBJ2-6	TRBD2	CASSLAPRNSGTGANVLTF
TRBV20-1	14	TRBJ2-7	TRBD2	CSARDRGGGYEQYF
TRBV10-3	14	TRBJ1-1	TRBD1	CAIIADRGNAEAFF
TRBV20-1	16	TRBJ2-1	TRBD1	CSARFWGQGTNNEQFF
TRBV7-9	16	TRBJ1-3	NA	CASSLVVSATGNTIYF
TRBV3-1	15	TRBJ1-1	TRBD1	CASSQASHRGTEAFF
TRBV10-3	15	TRBJ2-6	NA	CAISESFSGANGLTF
TRBV29-1	13	TRBJ1-2	TRBD1	CSVRGQGDYGYTF
TRBV11-2	15	TRBJ2-2	NA	CASSLEDWPTGELFF
TRBV5-1	15	TRBJ2-7	TRBD1	CASSLATTGVYEQYF
TRBV12-3/TRBV12-4	15	TRBJ1-2	NA	CASSLQGAKAGGYTF
TRBV27	13	TRBJ2-1	NA	CASSASSLDEQFF
TRBV2	13	TRBJ2-7	NA	CASSPNLVTDRYF
TRBV9	13	TRBJ2-7	NA	CASSGERSYEQYF
TRBV6-2/TRBV6-3	17	TRBJ2-1	TRBD2	CASSYSTGLAGEYEQFF
TRBV3-1	19	TRBJ2-1	TRBD2	CASSLRTLTSDNSYNEQFF
TRBV9	16	TRBJ1-6	NA	CASSSPYGANNSPLHF
TRBV27	13	TRBJ2-1	TRBD2	CASGLAGDHEQFF
TRBV20-1	11	TRBJ2-1	NA	CSARIVDEQFF
TRBV27	13	TRBJ2-3	NA	CASTAAHTDTQYF
TRBV20-1	16	TRBJ2-7	TRBD2	CSASTPRLAVSYEQYF
TRBV28	15	TRBJ1-2	NA	CASSHPFRVNYGYTF
TRBV7-2	14	TRBJ2-2	TRBD2	CASSPPPGLGELFF
TRBV7-8	12	TRBJ2-3	NA	CASSARTDTQYF
TRBV5-1	14	TRBJ2-5	TRBD2	CASSFGTSGETQYF
TRBV20-1	11	TRBJ2-5	NA	CSALTQETQYF
TRBV20-1	17	TRBJ2-7	TRBD2	CCAPRELAGGLPYEQYF
TRBV29-1	15	TRBJ2-7	TRBD2	CSVGLAAGRGYEQYF
TRBV7-9	13	TRBJ2-7	TRBD1	CASSTTGAYEQYF
TRBV29-1	14	TRBJ1-1	TRBD1	CSVTNRGRGTEAFF
TRBV7-2	12	TRBJ2-7	NA	CASSLVSYEQYF
TRBV6-5	15	TRBJ2-5	NA	CASSYSWGAKETQYF